One and the same sample provided the 21 T cell receptor beta chains below, sequenced in a study of Graves' ophthalmopathy and Graves' hyperthyroidism. Beta-chain TCR CDR3 regions were amplified from RNA transcripts. The first round was an RT-PCR with HTBI primers, and the second round was a multiplex PCR. TCRdb fed the multiplex PCR reads into MiXCR, producing one record per CDR3 protein. The sample holds 300,000 to 500,000 distinct CDR3 sequences, 15% seen once. The sequencing sample was made of peripheral blood. The origin of the receptors is a young woman with stable Graves' hyperthyroidism.

This clonotype was seen at least ten times. The chain is built from TRBV5-1 and TRBJ2-2; D possibly uses TRBD1 or TRBD2 (5 bases each). V dropped 0 bases and J dropped 4 bases, with 10 bases sitting between them. Per germline, CDR1 SGHRS and CDR2 YFSETQ. The CDR3 contains 15 residues. CDR3 sequence reads: CASSLDPRGTGELFF. The CDR3 nucleotides read TGCGCCAGCAGCTTGGACCCGAGGGGCACCGGGGAGCTGTTTTTT.

About this clonotype itself: A single base separates this from a much larger clone, so it may be a read error. The conserved closing phenylalanine or tryptophan is absent in this CDR3, likely reflecting a read error. V usage is TRBV29-1 and J usage is TRBJ1-2, with D maybe TRBD1 (5 bases). Germline V lookup: CDR1 SQVTM, CDR2 ANQGSEA. With 7 bases removed from V and 7 bases from J, the gap between germline ends came to 13 bases. The CDR3 spans 11 residues. CDR3 residues: CSAFRVAGYTV. The DNA for the CDR3 is TGCAGCGCCTTCAGGGTTGCTGGCTACACCGTC.

This clonotype was detected ten times or more. The V and J genes are TRBV7-2 and TRBJ1-2, with 7 bases that match TRBD1. CDR1 and CDR2 from the germline V gene are SGHTA and FQGNSA. CDR3 length: 15 residues. Losses at the gene ends were 2 bases for V and 2 bases for J; bases not matched to a gene: 5. The CDR3, as DNA: TGTGCCAGCAGCTTAATCCGGGACAGCAACTATGGCTACACCTTC. Residues: CASSLIRDSNYGYTF.

This clonotype occurred many times. This chain links TRBV6-1 with TRBJ1-5; weak D call: TRBD1 (5 bases). The ends were cut back, 10 bases at V and 6 bases at J, with 13 bases in the middle. Germline CDR1 reads MNHNS; CDR2 reads SASEGT. The CDR3 is 12 amino acids. DNA of the CDR3: TGTGCCACGGGGGATGGGGTTCAGCCCCAGCATTTT. Protein: CATGDGVQPQHF.

Many counts were recorded for this clonotype. The DNA for the CDR3 is TGTGCCACCCTGACCGCTTTGGGTGAGCAGTACTTC. Its translation is CATLTALGEQYF. The J gene is TRBJ2-7, the V gene TRBV27; no firm D call. The CDR3 contains 12 residues. V lost 10 bases to trimming and J lost 7 bases, with 17 bases between them. Germline V gives CDR1 MNHEY, CDR2 SMNVEV (reference sequence).

The count of this clonotype is one. This may be a read error: a much more frequent sequence differs by one nucleotide. V is TRBV7-3 and J is TRBJ1-1, with D possibly being TRBD1 (5 bases). Germline V gene data show CDR1 as SGHTA and CDR2 as FQGTGA. Trimming cost V 3 bases and J 6 bases, with 11 bases left between them. CDR3 length: 13 amino acids. CDR3 in amino acids: CASSFEGYSEAFF. As DNA, the CDR3 is TGTGCCAGCAGCTTCGAGGGGTACTCTGAAGCTTTCTTT.

In this sample, this clonotype turned up many times. The rearrangement joins TRBV18 to TRBJ2-7; D uncertain. CDR1 KGHSH and CDR2 LQKENI come from the germline V gene. V was trimmed by 6 bases and J by 6 bases, leaving 15 bases between them. This CDR3 has 13 residues. The CDR3 reads CASSSSERAEQYF. For the CDR3, the DNA is TGTGCCAGCTCGTCGAGCGAGAGAGCCGAGCAGTACTTC. Combining the CDR3 with reference TRBV18 and TRBJ2-7 gives the whole variable domain NAGVMQNPRHLVRRRGQEARLRCSPMKGHSHVYWYRQLPEEGLKFMVYLQKENIIDESGMPKERFSAEFPKEGPSILRIQQVVRGDSAAYFCASSSSERAEQYFGPGTRLTVT.

The chain links TRBV12-3 or TRBV12-4 to TRBJ2-2; possibly TRBD1 for D (6 bases). The CDR3 is made up of 16 amino acids. V was trimmed by 5 bases and J by 0 bases, leaving 13 bases between them. The CDR3 bases are TGTGCCAGCAGTACAGGGTCCACAACGAACACCGGGGAGCTGTTTTTT. This codes for CASSTGSTTNTGELFF.

This clonotype was counted many times. The rearrangement uses TRBV19 and TRBJ1-5; tentative D call: TRBD1 (6 bases). Germline V gene lookup returns CDR1 LNHDA and CDR2 SQIVND (reference sequence). The CDR3 contains 18 residues. Trimming pared 0 bases from V and 2 bases from J, leaving 17 bases between. This CDR3 is CASSIEARVAGGNQPQHF. The CDR3 DNA reads TGTGCCAGTAGTATAGAAGCACGGGTGGCAGGGGGCAATCAGCCCCAGCATTTT.

As for this clonotype: One junction end disagrees with the germline gene, perhaps due to a read error. The V and J genes are TRBV28 and TRBJ1-6; 11 positions match TRBD1. The CDR3 spans 15 residues. CDR1 MDHEN and CDR2 SYDVKM come from the germline V gene. For the CDR3, the DNA is TGTTCCAGCAGTAGCGGGACAGGGGGTAATTCACCCCTCCACTTT. Protein sequence: CSSSSGTGGNSPLHF. Drawing the rest from reference TRBV28 and TRBJ1-6, the complete variable domain is DVKVTQSSRYLVKRTGEKVFLECVQDMDHENMFWYRQDPGLGLRLIYFSYDVKMKEKGDIPEGYSVSREKKERFSLILESASTNQTSMYLCSSSSGTGGNSPLHFGNGTRLTVT.

This clonotype was seen ten or more times. This chain joins TRBV7-9 and TRBJ1-1, with D unresolved. Trimming left V 4 bases short and J 3 bases short, with 12 bases between. The CDR3 extends over 14 amino acids. Germline V gene lookup returns CDR1 SEHNR and CDR2 FQNEAQ (reference sequence). The CDR3 DNA reads TGTGCCAGCAGCTCATGGGGTCAGGACACTGAAGCTTTCTTT. It is translated as CASSSWGQDTEAFF.

This clonotype was found many times. With a much larger clone just one base away, this may be a read error. This chain connects TRBV6-5 to TRBJ2-7, with D perhaps assigned TRBD1 or TRBD2 (5 bases each). CDR3 size: 13 residues. Germline loops: CDR1 MNHEY, CDR2 SVGAGI. V lost 4 bases, J lost 1 base, and 8 bases lay in between. The CDR3 region has the DNA TGTGCCAGCAGTTTCTGGGGGTCCTACGAGCAGTACTTC. This codes for CASSFWGSYEQYF.

This clonotype was counted ten times or more. V is TRBV2 and J is TRBJ2-5; 9 nucleotides match TRBD1. The CDR3 has 14 residues. CDR1 SNHLY and CDR2 FYNNEI come from the germline V gene. The ends lost 7 bases at V and 4 bases at J; junction bases unmatched: 7. CDR3 in amino acids: CASNTGGGPETQYF. CDR3 nucleotide sequence: TGTGCCAGCAACACAGGGGGCGGCCCAGAGACCCAGTACTTC.

At least ten counts were recorded for this clonotype. The J gene is TRBJ1-2, the V gene TRBV18, with no clear D. CDR3 length: 13 residues. With 3 bases removed from V and 5 bases from J, the gap between germline ends came to 10 bases. Germline assignment: CDR1 KGHSH and CDR2 LQKENI. CDR3 sequence (DNA): TGTGCCAGCTCACCTGTCCCCGAGTATGGCTACACCTTC. Translation gives CASSPVPEYGYTF.

This clonotype was counted ten times or more. V and J are TRBV20-1 and TRBJ2-5; D is ambiguous. From germline, CDR1 is DFQATT and CDR2 SNEGSKA (reference sequence). Trimming stripped 1 base from V and 0 bases from J, with 3 bases between. There are 12 residues in the CDR3. This chain's CDR3 is CSARGHQETQYF. The DNA for the CDR3 is TGCAGTGCTAGAGGACACCAAGAGACCCAGTACTTC.

This clonotype was recorded many times. The chain uses TRBV7-6 and TRBJ2-7; D gene uncertain. The germline V and J ends were trimmed by 5 bases and 7 bases, with 21 bases remaining between them. The germline V gene encodes CDR1 SGHVS and CDR2 FNYEAQ. There are 15 residues in the CDR3. This chain's CDR3 is CASSPRRQGSVEQYF. DNA of the CDR3: TGTGCCAGCAGCCCCCGGCGCCAAGGGTCTGTGGAGCAGTACTTC. Full variable domain (remainder filled in from reference TRBV7-6 and TRBJ2-7): GAGVSQSPRYKVTKRGQDVALRCDPISGHVSLYWYRQALGQGPEFLTYFNYEAQQDKSGLPNDRFSAERPEGSISTLTIQRTEQRDSAMYRCASSPRRQGSVEQYFGPGTRLTVT.

This clonotype has more than one count but fewer than ten. J is TRBJ2-2 and V is TRBV14; weak D call: TRBD1 (6 bases). V lost 0 bases, J lost 4 bases, and 9 bases lay in between. The CDR3 has 15 residues. The germline V gene encodes CDR1 SGHDN and CDR2 FVKESK. CDR3 in amino acids: CASSQESRGTGELFF. CDR3 coding DNA: TGTGCCAGCAGCCAAGAAAGCAGGGGCACCGGGGAGCTGTTTTTT.

This clonotype has ten or more counts. V and J are TRBV12-5 and TRBJ2-2, with 9 bases that match TRBD1. V shed 6 bases and J 3 bases; nucleotides not matched to a gene: 8. This CDR3 is built from 16 residues. Germline loops: CDR1 LGHNT, CDR2 FRNRAP. CDR3 sequence reads: CASGSGTGMYTGELFF. CDR3 in DNA: TGTGCTAGTGGCTCCGGGACAGGGATGTACACCGGGGAGCTGTTTTTT.

In its sample, this clonotype was seen once. The chain couples TRBV6-1 to TRBJ1-1; a weak D match, TRBD1 (5 bases). CDR3 size: 16 residues. Looked up from germline, CDR1 is MNHNS and CDR2 is SASEGT. Trimming left V 2 bases short and J 7 bases short, with 20 bases between. This CDR3 reads CASSEYPRTRVIEAFF. Written as DNA, the CDR3 is TGTGCCAGCAGTGAATACCCGCGGACACGGGTGATTGAAGCTTTCTTT.

The chain carries TRBV5-1 and TRBJ2-7; TRBD2 is a possible D gene (6 bases). The CDR3 runs 14 residues. Per germline, CDR1 SGHRS and CDR2 YFSETQ. V was trimmed by 4 bases and J by 3 bases, leaving 14 bases between them. The CDR3 region has the DNA TGCGCCAGCAGCCCTACCGGGGGAAACTACGAGCAGTACTTC. The encoded protein is CASSPTGGNYEQYF.

The chain joins TRBV18 to TRBJ1-3, with a weak D call TRBD1 (6 bases). Germline assignment: CDR1 KGHSH and CDR2 LQKENI. The CDR3 consists of 15 residues. V lost 4 bases and J lost 8, with 18 bases in between. In DNA, the CDR3 is TGTGCCAGCTCACAAATGACAGGCTCTGGGGACACCATATATTTT. Its translation: CASSQMTGSGDTIYF.